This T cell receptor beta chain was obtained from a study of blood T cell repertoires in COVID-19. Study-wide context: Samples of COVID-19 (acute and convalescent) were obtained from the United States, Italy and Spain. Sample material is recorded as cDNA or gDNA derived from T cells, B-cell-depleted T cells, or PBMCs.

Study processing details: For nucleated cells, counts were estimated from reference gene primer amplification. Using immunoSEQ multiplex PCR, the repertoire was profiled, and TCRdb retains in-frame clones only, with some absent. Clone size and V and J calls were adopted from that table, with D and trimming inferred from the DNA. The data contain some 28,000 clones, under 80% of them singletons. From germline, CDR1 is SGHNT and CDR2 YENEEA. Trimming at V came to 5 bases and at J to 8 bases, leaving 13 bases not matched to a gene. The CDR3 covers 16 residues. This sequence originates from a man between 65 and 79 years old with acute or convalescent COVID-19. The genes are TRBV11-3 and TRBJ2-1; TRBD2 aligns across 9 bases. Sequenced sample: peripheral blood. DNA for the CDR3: TGTGCCAGCAGCCCCGACGGGGCGGGAGGGCGCGATGAGCAGTTCTTC. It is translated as CASSPDGAGGRDEQFF.